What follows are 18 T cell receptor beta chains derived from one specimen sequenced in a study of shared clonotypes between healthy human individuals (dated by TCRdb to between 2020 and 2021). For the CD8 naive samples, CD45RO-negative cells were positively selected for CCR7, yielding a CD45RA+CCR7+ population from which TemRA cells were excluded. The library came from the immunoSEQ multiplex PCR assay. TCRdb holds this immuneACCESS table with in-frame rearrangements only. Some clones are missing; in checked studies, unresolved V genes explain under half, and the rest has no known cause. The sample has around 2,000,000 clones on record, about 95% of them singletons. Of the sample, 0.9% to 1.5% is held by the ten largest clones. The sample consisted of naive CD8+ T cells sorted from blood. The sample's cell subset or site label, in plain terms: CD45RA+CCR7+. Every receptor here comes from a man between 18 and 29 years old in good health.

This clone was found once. The CDR3 here is CASSLLAGGALGQFF. The CDR3 nucleotides are TGTGCCAGCAGCCTACTAGCGGGGGGGGCCCTCGGGCAGTTCTTC. V and J are TRBV5-4 and TRBJ2-1; TRBD2 matches 13 bases. This CDR3 has 15 amino acids. The germline V gene encodes CDR1 SGHNT and CDR2 YYREEE (reference sequence). The junction had 10 bases not matched to a gene; V was cut back by 4 bases and J by 12 bases.

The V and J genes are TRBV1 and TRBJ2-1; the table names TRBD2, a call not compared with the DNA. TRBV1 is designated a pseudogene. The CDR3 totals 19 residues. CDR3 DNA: TGCACCAGCAGCCAAGAGGATATTAGTAGCAAGAGCTCCTACAATGAGCAGTTCTTC. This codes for CTSSQEDISSKSSYNEQFF.

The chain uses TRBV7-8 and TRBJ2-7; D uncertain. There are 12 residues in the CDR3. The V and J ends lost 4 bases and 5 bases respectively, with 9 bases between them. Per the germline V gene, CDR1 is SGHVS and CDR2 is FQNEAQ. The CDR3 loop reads CASSSTRHEQYF. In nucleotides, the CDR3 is TGTGCCAGCAGCTCCACACGGCACGAGCAGTACTTC.

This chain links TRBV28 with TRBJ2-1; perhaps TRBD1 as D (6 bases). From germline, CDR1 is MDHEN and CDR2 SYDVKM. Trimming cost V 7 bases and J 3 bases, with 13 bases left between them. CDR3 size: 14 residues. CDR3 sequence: CASNHLGHYNEQFF. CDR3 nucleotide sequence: TGTGCCAGCAATCACCTGGGACACTACAATGAGCAGTTCTTC.

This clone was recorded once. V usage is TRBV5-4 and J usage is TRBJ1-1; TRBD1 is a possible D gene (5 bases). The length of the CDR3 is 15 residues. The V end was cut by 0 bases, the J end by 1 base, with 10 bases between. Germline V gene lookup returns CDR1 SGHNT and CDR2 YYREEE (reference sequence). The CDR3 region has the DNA TGTGCCAGCAGCTTGGACGGGGCTTGGAACACTGAAGCTTTCTTT. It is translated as CASSLDGAWNTEAFF. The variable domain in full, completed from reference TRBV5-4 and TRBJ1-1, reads ETGVTQSPTHLIKTRGQQVTLRCSSQSGHNTVSWYQQALGQGPQFIFQYYREEENGRGNFPPRFSGLQFPNYSSELNVNALELDDSALYLCASSLDGAWNTEAFFGQGTRLTVV.

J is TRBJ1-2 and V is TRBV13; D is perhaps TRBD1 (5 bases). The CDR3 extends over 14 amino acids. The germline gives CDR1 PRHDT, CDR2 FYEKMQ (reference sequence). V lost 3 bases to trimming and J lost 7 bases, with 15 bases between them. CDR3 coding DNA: TGTGCCAGCAGCTTGGGGGACTCTCCGCCTGGCTACACCTTC. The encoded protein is CASSLGDSPPGYTF.

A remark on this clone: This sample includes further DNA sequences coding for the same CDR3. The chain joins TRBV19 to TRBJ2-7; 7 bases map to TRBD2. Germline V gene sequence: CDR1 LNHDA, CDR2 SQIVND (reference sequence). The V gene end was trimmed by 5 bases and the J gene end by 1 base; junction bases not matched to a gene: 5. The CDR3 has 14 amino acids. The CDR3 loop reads CASSPGLGSYEQYF. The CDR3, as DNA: TGTGCCAGTAGTCCTGGACTAGGGTCCTACGAGCAGTACTTC.

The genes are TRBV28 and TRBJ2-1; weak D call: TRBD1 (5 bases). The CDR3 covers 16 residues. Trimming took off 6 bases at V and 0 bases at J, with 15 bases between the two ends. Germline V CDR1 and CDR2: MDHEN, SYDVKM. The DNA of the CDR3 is TGTGCCAGCAGCCAGGCAGGGCCCGACTCCTACAATGAGCAGTTCTTC. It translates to CASSQAGPDSYNEQFF.

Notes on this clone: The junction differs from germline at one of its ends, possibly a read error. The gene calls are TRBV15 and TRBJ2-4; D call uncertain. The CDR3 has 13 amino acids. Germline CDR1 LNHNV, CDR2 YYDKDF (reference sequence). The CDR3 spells CATSRDRGDPRFF. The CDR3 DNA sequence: TGTGCCACCAGCAGAGACCGTGGGGATCCTCGGTTCTTC.

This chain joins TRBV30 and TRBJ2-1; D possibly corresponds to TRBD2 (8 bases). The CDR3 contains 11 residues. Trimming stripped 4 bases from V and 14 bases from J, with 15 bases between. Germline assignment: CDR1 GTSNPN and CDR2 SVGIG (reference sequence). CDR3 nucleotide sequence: TGTGCCTGGACGGGACAGCGGGAGAAGTTCTTC. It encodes CAWTGQREKFF.

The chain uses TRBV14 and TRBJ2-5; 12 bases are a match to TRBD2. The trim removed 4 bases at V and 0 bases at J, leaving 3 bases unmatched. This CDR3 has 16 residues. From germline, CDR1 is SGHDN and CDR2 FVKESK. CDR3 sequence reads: CASSLGLAGHQETQYF. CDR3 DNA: TGTGCCAGCAGCCTGGGACTAGCGGGCCACCAAGAGACCCAGTACTTC.

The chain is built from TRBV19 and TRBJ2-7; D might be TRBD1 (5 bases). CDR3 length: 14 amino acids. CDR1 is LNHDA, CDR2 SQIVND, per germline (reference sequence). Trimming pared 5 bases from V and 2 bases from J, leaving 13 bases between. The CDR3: CASSLSTVPYEQYF. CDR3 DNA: TGTGCCAGTAGTCTTTCGACAGTTCCCTACGAGCAGTACTTC.

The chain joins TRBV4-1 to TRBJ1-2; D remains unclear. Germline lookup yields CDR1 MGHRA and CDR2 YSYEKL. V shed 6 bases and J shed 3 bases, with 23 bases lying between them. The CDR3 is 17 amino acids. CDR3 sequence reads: CASRHTAGENYDYGYTF. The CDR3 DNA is TGCGCCAGCAGACATACAGCCGGAGAGAACTATGACTATGGCTACACCTTC.

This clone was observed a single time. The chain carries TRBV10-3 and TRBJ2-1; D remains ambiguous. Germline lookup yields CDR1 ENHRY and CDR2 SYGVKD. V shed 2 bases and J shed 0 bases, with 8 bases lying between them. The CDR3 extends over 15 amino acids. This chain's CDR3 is CAISERQDSYNEQFF. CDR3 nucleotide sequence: TGTGCCATCAGTGAGAGGCAGGACTCCTACAATGAGCAGTTCTTC.

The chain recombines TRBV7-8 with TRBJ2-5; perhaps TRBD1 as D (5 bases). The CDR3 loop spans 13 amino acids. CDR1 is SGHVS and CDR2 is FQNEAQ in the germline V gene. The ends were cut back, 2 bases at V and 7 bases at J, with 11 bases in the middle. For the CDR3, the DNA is TGTGCCAGCAGCTTATCAGGGTTGGGGACCCAGTACTTC. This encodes CASSLSGLGTQYF.

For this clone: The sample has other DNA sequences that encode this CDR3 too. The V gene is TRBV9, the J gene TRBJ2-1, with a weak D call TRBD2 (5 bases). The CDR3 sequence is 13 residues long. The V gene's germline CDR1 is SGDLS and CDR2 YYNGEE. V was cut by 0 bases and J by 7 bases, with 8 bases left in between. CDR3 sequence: CASSVAGGNEQFF. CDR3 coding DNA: TGTGCCAGCAGCGTAGCTGGAGGAAATGAGCAGTTCTTC.

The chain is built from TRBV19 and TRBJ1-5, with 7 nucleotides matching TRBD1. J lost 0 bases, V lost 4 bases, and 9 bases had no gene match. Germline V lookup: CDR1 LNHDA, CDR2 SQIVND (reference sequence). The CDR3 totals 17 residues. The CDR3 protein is CASSRPTGSLSNQPQHF. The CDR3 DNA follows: TGTGCCAGTAGTAGGCCGACAGGGAGTCTTAGCAATCAGCCCCAGCATTTT.

CDR3 in DNA: TGTGCCTGGGCGACCTTGAACACTGAAGCTTTCTTT. Protein sequence: CAWATLNTEAFF. This chain uses TRBV30 with TRBJ1-1; D gene uncertain. The CDR3 has 12 residues. The V end was cut by 5 bases, the J end by 0 bases, with 7 bases between. Germline CDR1 and CDR2: GTSNPN and SVGIG (reference sequence).